These T cell receptor beta chains were read from a single sample in a study of blood T cell repertoires in COVID-19. Repertoires were generated with immunoSEQ multiplex PCR, while TCRdb's copy carries only in-frame clones and drops some. Of about 210,000 clones in the sample, around 80% were seen once. Sequenced material: peripheral blood. These receptors were taken from a man in his forties or fifties who had recovered from COVID-19. Each CDR3 is given with its conserved first and last residue. The order of the fields is J gene, D gene, clone size, V gene, CDR3 DNA, CDR3 protein. A D gene is named only where the DNA matches it firmly. Expanded clones are given a class, and other clones once, few, many or no size at all.

j_gene: TRBJ2-2; d_gene: -; abundance: -; v_gene: TRBV12-3/TRBV12-4; CDR3nt: TGTGCCAGCAGTTCCCATAACACCGGGGAGCTGTTTTTT; CDR3aa: CASSSHNTGELFF
j_gene: TRBJ1-3; d_gene: -; abundance: -; v_gene: TRBV6-5; CDR3nt: TGTGCCAGCAGTAGCTATACCTTCTCTGGAAACACCATATATTTT; CDR3aa: CASSSYTFSGNTIYF
j_gene: TRBJ2-7; d_gene: TRBD2; abundance: few; v_gene: TRBV11-3; CDR3nt: TGTGCCAGCAGCCGCCTAGCGGGGATGGGGGGTCACGAGCAGTACTTC; CDR3aa: CASSRLAGMGGHEQYF
j_gene: TRBJ1-1; d_gene: -; abundance: -; v_gene: TRBV30; CDR3nt: TGTGCCTGGAGCAGGTGGATGATTATGAACACTGAAGCTTTCTTT; CDR3aa: CAWSRWMIMNTEAFF
j_gene: TRBJ2-5; d_gene: -; abundance: -; v_gene: TRBV30; CDR3nt: TGTGCCTGGAGTGTACCGGGCACTAGCTTTGAGACCCAGTACTTC; CDR3aa: CAWSVPGTSFETQYF
j_gene: TRBJ1-1; d_gene: -; abundance: once; v_gene: TRBV19; CDR3nt: TGTGCCAGTAGTACCATAGGACTTGAAGCTTTCTTT; CDR3aa: CASSTIGLEAFF
j_gene: TRBJ1-6; d_gene: -; abundance: -; v_gene: TRBV30; CDR3nt: TGTGCCATCCGGGGGGCGCTTTGGAATTCACCCCTCCACTTT; CDR3aa: CAIRGALWNSPLHF
j_gene: TRBJ1-4; d_gene: TRBD1; abundance: once; v_gene: TRBV6-2/TRBV6-3; CDR3nt: TGTGCCAGCAGCTTGGAGGTAACAGGGGCTCGACTGTTTTTT; CDR3aa: CASSLEVTGARLFF
j_gene: TRBJ2-1; d_gene: -; abundance: -; v_gene: TRBV7-2; CDR3nt: TGTGCCAGCAGCCGCCGCCGGGGGGCTGGCTACAATGAGCAGTTCTTC; CDR3aa: CASSRRRGAGYNEQFF
j_gene: TRBJ1-6; d_gene: TRBD1; abundance: few; v_gene: TRBV30; CDR3nt: TGTGCCTGGGATCCGGGACAGGGATATTCACCCCTCCACTTT; CDR3aa: CAWDPGQGYSPLHF
j_gene: TRBJ2-3; d_gene: -; abundance: -; v_gene: TRBV24-1; CDR3nt: TGTGCCACCTCCCGACGAGGGGATACGCAGTATTTT; CDR3aa: CATSRRGDTQYF
j_gene: TRBJ2-3; d_gene: TRBD2; abundance: -; v_gene: TRBV28; CDR3nt: TGTGCCAGCAGCTCCAATCAACTAGCGGGGGGGCGAGGAGGCACAGATACGCAGTATTTT; CDR3aa: CASSSNQLAGGRGGTDTQYF
j_gene: TRBJ2-3; d_gene: TRBD1; abundance: few; v_gene: TRBV18; CDR3nt: TGTGCCAGCTCTTCCGGGACAGGGGGAGATACGCAGTATTTT; CDR3aa: CASSSGTGGDTQYF
j_gene: TRBJ1-6; d_gene: TRBD1; abundance: -; v_gene: TRBV10-2; CDR3nt: TGCGCCAGCATAGAGGGGACAGGGCTAAGGTCACCCCTCCACTTT; CDR3aa: CASIEGTGLRSPLHF
j_gene: TRBJ1-1; d_gene: -; abundance: -; v_gene: TRBV5-1; CDR3nt: TGCGCCAGCAGCTTATCGGACAACGGAATGAACACTGAAGCTTTCTTT; CDR3aa: CASSLSDNGMNTEAFF
j_gene: TRBJ1-1; d_gene: -; abundance: -; v_gene: TRBV2; CDR3nt: TGTGCCAGCAAAGTAATGTACATGGACACTGAAGCTTTCTTT; CDR3aa: CASKVMYMDTEAFF
j_gene: TRBJ1-1; d_gene: -; abundance: once; v_gene: TRBV6-5; CDR3nt: TGTGCCAGCAGCCGTGCTTTGGCTAACACTGAAGCTTTCTTT; CDR3aa: CASSRALANTEAFF
j_gene: TRBJ2-4; d_gene: TRBD2; abundance: -; v_gene: TRBV6-2/TRBV6-3; CDR3nt: TGTGCCAGCAGTTACTCGGGCGGGAGAGACATTCAGTACTTC; CDR3aa: CASSYSGGRDIQYF
j_gene: TRBJ1-1; d_gene: -; abundance: -; v_gene: TRBV5-1; CDR3nt: TGCGCCAGCAGCTTGGCCGGGAGGTCGGCGGGCACTGAAGCTTTCTTT; CDR3aa: CASSLAGRSAGTEAFF
j_gene: TRBJ1-1; d_gene: TRBD1; abundance: -; v_gene: TRBV5-1; CDR3nt: TGCGCCAGCAGGAAGCACTCAGGGGGCGCGGGTATGAACACTGAAGCTTTCTTT; CDR3aa: CASRKHSGGAGMNTEAFF
j_gene: TRBJ1-5; d_gene: TRBD1; abundance: -; v_gene: TRBV27; CDR3nt: TGTGCCAGCGGGACAGGGGACAATCAGCCCCAGCATTTT; CDR3aa: CASGTGDNQPQHF
j_gene: TRBJ2-2; d_gene: TRBD2; abundance: few; v_gene: TRBV4-1; CDR3nt: TGCGCCAGCAGCCAAACGGGAGCTTGGACAGCGGGAGGGAACACCGGGGAGCTGTTTTTT; CDR3aa: CASSQTGAWTAGGNTGELFF
j_gene: TRBJ2-7; d_gene: -; abundance: few; v_gene: TRBV7-9; CDR3nt: TGTGCCAGCAGCTTAGATCCGGCTAGCTCCTACGAGCAGTACTTC; CDR3aa: CASSLDPASSYEQYF
j_gene: TRBJ2-3; d_gene: -; abundance: -; v_gene: TRBV7-4; CDR3nt: TGTGCCAGCAGCTCACAGGGACGTAGAGATACGCAGTATTTT; CDR3aa: CASSSQGRRDTQYF
j_gene: TRBJ2-7; d_gene: -; abundance: -; v_gene: TRBV5-1; CDR3nt: TGCGCCAGCAGCTCCTACCCCACCGGGACCTACGAGCAGTACTTC; CDR3aa: CASSSYPTGTYEQYF
j_gene: TRBJ2-1; d_gene: TRBD2; abundance: -; v_gene: TRBV19; CDR3nt: TGTGCCAGTAGTATTAGCGGGGGTAATGAGCAGTTCTTC; CDR3aa: CASSISGGNEQFF
j_gene: TRBJ1-5; d_gene: TRBD1; abundance: few; v_gene: TRBV5-1; CDR3nt: TGCGCCAGCAGCTTGAATGGACAGGGGGATCAGCCCCAGCATTTT; CDR3aa: CASSLNGQGDQPQHF
j_gene: TRBJ2-3; d_gene: -; abundance: -; v_gene: TRBV14; CDR3nt: TGTGCCAGCAGCCATATCTTCTCTGGCACAGATACGCAGTATTTT; CDR3aa: CASSHIFSGTDTQYF
j_gene: TRBJ1-2; d_gene: -; abundance: -; v_gene: TRBV5-3; CDR3nt: TGTGCCAGAAGCTCGACGACAGCTAACTATGGCTACACCTTC; CDR3aa: CARSSTTANYGYTF
j_gene: TRBJ2-7; d_gene: -; abundance: -; v_gene: TRBV7-8; CDR3nt: TGTGCCAGCAGCCAGGAGCTAGTTTTTGCCTACGAGCAGTACTTC; CDR3aa: CASSQELVFAYEQYF
j_gene: TRBJ2-3; d_gene: -; abundance: -; v_gene: TRBV7-9; CDR3nt: TGTGCCAGCAGCTTAGCGGGGGGAGCAGATACGCAGTATTTT; CDR3aa: CASSLAGGADTQYF
j_gene: TRBJ1-2; d_gene: -; abundance: -; v_gene: TRBV9; CDR3nt: TGTGCCAGCTCCACCGAGGGCGGACGCATAGGGTACACCTTC; CDR3aa: CASSTEGGRIGYTF
j_gene: TRBJ2-3; d_gene: TRBD2; abundance: -; v_gene: TRBV7-2; CDR3nt: TGTGCCAGCAGCTCAGGACTAGCGGGAGGTGCAGATACGCAGTATTTT; CDR3aa: CASSSGLAGGADTQYF
j_gene: TRBJ2-5; d_gene: -; abundance: -; v_gene: TRBV10-3; CDR3nt: TGTGCCATCAGCGTGGGGGGAATGCAAGAGACCCAGTACTTC; CDR3aa: CAISVGGMQETQYF
j_gene: TRBJ1-4; d_gene: -; abundance: few; v_gene: TRBV18; CDR3nt: TGTGCCAGCTCACCACGACGGGAGGAAAAACTGTTTTTT; CDR3aa: CASSPRREEKLFF
j_gene: TRBJ1-5; d_gene: -; abundance: -; v_gene: TRBV7-6; CDR3nt: TGTGCCAGCAGCTTAGGGCAGTCTAGCAATCAGCCCCAGCATTTT; CDR3aa: CASSLGQSSNQPQHF
j_gene: TRBJ1-2; d_gene: TRBD1; abundance: -; v_gene: TRBV4-1; CDR3nt: TGCGCCAGCAGCCAAGCGCCGGGACAGGGCTCTGGCTACACCTTC; CDR3aa: CASSQAPGQGSGYTF